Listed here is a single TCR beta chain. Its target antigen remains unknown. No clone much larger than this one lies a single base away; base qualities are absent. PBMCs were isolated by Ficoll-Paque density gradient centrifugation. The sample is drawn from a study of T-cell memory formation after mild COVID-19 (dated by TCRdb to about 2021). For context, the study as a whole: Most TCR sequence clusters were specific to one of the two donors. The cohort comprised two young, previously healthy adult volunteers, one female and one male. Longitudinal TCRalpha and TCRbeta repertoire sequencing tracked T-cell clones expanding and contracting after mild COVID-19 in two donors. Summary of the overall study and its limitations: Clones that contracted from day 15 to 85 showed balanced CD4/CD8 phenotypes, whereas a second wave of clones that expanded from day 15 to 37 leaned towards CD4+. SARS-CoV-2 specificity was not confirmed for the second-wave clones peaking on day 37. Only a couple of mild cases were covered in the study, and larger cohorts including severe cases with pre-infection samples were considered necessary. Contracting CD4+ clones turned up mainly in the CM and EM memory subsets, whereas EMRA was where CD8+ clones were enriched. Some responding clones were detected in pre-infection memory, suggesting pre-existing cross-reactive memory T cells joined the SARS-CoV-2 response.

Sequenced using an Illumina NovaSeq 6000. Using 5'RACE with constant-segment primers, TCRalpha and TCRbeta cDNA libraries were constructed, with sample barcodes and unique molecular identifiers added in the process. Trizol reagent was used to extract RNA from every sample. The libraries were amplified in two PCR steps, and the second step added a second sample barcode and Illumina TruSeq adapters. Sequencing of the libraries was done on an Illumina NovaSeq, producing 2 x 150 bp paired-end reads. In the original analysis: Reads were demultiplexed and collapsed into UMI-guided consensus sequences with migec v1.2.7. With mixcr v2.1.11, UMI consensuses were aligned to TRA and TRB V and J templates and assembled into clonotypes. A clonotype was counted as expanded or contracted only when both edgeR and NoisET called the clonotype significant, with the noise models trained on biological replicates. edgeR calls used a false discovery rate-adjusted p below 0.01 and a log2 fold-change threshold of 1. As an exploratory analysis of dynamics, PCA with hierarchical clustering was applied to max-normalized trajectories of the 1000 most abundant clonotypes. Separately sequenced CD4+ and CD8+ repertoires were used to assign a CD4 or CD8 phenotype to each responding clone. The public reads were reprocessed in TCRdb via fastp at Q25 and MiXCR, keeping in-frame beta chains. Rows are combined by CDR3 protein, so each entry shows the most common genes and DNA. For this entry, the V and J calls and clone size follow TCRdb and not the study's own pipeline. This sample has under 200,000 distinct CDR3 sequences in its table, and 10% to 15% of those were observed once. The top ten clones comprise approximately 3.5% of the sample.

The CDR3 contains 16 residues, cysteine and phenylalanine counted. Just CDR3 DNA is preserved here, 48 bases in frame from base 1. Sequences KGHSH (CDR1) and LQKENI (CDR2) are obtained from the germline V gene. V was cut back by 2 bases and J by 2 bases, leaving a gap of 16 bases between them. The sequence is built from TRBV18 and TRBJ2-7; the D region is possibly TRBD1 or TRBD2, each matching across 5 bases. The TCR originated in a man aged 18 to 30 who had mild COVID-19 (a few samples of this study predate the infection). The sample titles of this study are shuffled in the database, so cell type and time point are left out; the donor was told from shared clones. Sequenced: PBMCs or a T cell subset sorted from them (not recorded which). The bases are TGTGCCAGCTCACCATTGTGGGACGGTCAAGCCTACGAGCAGTACTTC. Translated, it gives CASSPLWDGQAYEQYF.